Below, 32 T cell receptor beta chains from the same sample are listed, as sequenced in a study of cytomegalovirus exposure and HLA in healthy donors. This PCR relied on a set of 60 Vbeta primers and 13 Jbeta primers. Produced via immunoSEQ multiplex PCR; TCRdb's table is partial and in-frame only. The sample has approximately 110,000 clones; around 80% are singletons. The sequenced material came from PBMCs. These receptor sequences come from a middle-aged woman in good health and CMV-seronegative.

The V and J genes are TRBV4-1 and TRBJ2-7, with 8 nucleotides matching TRBD2. V lost 5 bases and J lost 0; bases outside the gene matches: 3. This CDR3 comprises 14 residues. The germline gives CDR1 MGHRA, CDR2 YSYEKL. CDR3 residues: CASSSGTSSYEQYF. CDR3 DNA sequence: TGCGCCAGCAGCTCCGGGACTAGCTCCTACGAGCAGTACTTC.

This rearrangement joins TRBV5-4 to TRBJ2-5; the D gene is possibly TRBD2 (6 bases). The tail of the sequence fits TRBJ2-7 better, so the J call may be wrong. Germline V CDR1 and CDR2: SGHNT, YYREEE (reference sequence). The CDR3 loop spans 15 amino acids. The CDR3 loop is CASSSAGGSSYEQYF. For the CDR3, the DNA is TGTGCCAGCAGCTCCGCTGGGGGGAGCTCCTACGAGCAGTACTTC.

This clone appeared a single time. The genes are TRBV7-8 and TRBJ1-2; the D gene is possibly TRBD1 (6 bases). From germline, CDR1 is SGHVS and CDR2 FQNEAQ. V dropped 3 bases and J dropped 4 bases, with 15 bases sitting between them. This CDR3 has 15 residues. The DNA of the CDR3 is TGTGCCAGCAGCTTGACCGGGACACCCCTCTATGGCTACACCTTC. It codes for CASSLTGTPLYGYTF.

The V gene is TRBV18, the J gene TRBJ2-7; 7 bases agree with TRBD1. The CDR3 length is 16 residues. V trimming: 4 bases; J trimming: 4 bases; junction bases outside the gene matches: 13. The V gene's germline CDR1 is KGHSH and CDR2 LQKENI. The CDR3 reads CASSQGTGENGYEQYF. The CDR3 DNA reads TGTGCCAGCTCACAAGGCACAGGGGAAAACGGATACGAGCAGTACTTC. The full variable domain, in which reference TRBV18 and TRBJ2-7 provide the parts outside the CDR3, is NAGVMQNPRHLVRRRGQEARLRCSPMKGHSHVYWYRQLPEEGLKFMVYLQKENIIDESGMPKERFSAEFPKEGPSILRIQQVVRGDSAAYFCASSQGTGENGYEQYFGPGTRLTVT.

J is TRBJ1-1 and V is TRBV5-1; D is perhaps TRBD1 (5 bases). The V gene's germline CDR1 is SGHRS and CDR2 YFSETQ. The CDR3 has 16 amino acids. With 0 bases removed from V and 3 bases from J, the gap between germline ends came to 15 bases. CDR3 in DNA: TGCGCCAGCAGCTTGGCCGTATCAGGAGGGGACACTGAAGCTTTCTTT. Amino acids: CASSLAVSGGDTEAFF. The full variable domain, in which reference TRBV5-1 and TRBJ1-1 provide the parts outside the CDR3, is KAGVTQTPRYLIKTRGQQVTLSCSPISGHRSVSWYQQTPGQGLQFLFEYFSETQRNKGNFPGRFSGRQFSNSRSEMNVSTLELGDSALYLCASSLAVSGGDTEAFFGQGTRLTVV.

This rearrangement joins TRBV27 to TRBJ2-7; D is uncertain. V was clipped by 2 bases and J by 2 bases, with 10 bases between them. CDR1 is MNHEY and CDR2 is SMNVEV in the germline V gene (reference sequence). The CDR3 sequence is 14 residues long. CDR3 sequence: CASSLGPRTYEQYF. The CDR3 DNA reads TGTGCCAGCAGTTTAGGGCCCCGGACCTACGAGCAGTACTTC.

The rearrangement links TRBV19 to TRBJ1-1, with 9 bases fitting TRBD1. The CDR3 loop spans 20 amino acids. Germline assignment: CDR1 LNHDA and CDR2 SQIVND (reference sequence). Unmatched junction bases numbered 22, after V lost 5 bases and J lost 3 bases. The CDR3 nucleotides are TGTGCCAGTAGTCCCCAAGAACTCTCGTACAGGGGGCGTTGGGACACTGAAGCTTTCTTT. Its translation is CASSPQELSYRGRWDTEAFF. The full variable domain, with the rest looked up from reference TRBV19 and TRBJ1-1, is DGGITQSPKYLFRKEGQNVTLSCEQNLNHDAMYWYRQDPGQGLRLIYYSQIVNDFQKGDIAEGYSVSREKKESFPLTVTSAQKNPTAFYLCASSPQELSYRGRWDTEAFFGQGTRLTVV.

The rearrangement uses TRBV5-1 and TRBJ2-1; D is unresolved. Trimming removed 2 bases from V and 2 bases from J, with 11 bases in between. The CDR3 has 15 amino acids. Germline V gene data show CDR1 as SGHRS and CDR2 as YFSETQ. For the CDR3, the DNA is TGCGCCAGCAGCTTTCAAGACAACCCCTACAATGAGCAGTTCTTC. This encodes CASSFQDNPYNEQFF. The full variable domain, with the rest looked up from reference TRBV5-1 and TRBJ2-1, is KAGVTQTPRYLIKTRGQQVTLSCSPISGHRSVSWYQQTPGQGLQFLFEYFSETQRNKGNFPGRFSGRQFSNSRSEMNVSTLELGDSALYLCASSFQDNPYNEQFFGPGTRLTVL.

The chain combines TRBV10-3 with TRBJ1-1; 7 bases map to TRBD1. Germline values: CDR1 ENHRY, CDR2 SYGVKD. Germline trimming cut 6 bases from V and 0 bases from J; bases unmatched to any gene: 4. The CDR3 contains 14 residues. This CDR3 is CAIRPGQMNTEAFF. In nucleotides, the CDR3 is TGTGCCATCAGGCCGGGACAGATGAACACTGAAGCTTTCTTT.

The CDR3 loop is CASSSGSGSIQETQYF. DNA for the CDR3: TGTGCCAGCAGCTCAGGGAGCGGGAGTATCCAAGAGACCCAGTACTTC. V usage is TRBV7-2 and J usage is TRBJ2-5, with 8 bases fitting TRBD2. This CDR3 comprises 16 residues. Germline lookup yields CDR1 SGHTA and CDR2 FQGNSA. V gave up 4 bases and J gave up 1 base; unmatched junction bases: 8.

V usage is TRBV2 and J usage is TRBJ2-2; 7 positions agree with TRBD1. The CDR3 contains 15 residues. Trimming cost V 6 bases and J 2 bases; bases outside gene matches: 6. CDR1 and CDR2 (germline): SNHLY, FYNNEI. The CDR3 reads CASRTGTANTGELFF. CDR3 nucleotides: TGTGCCAGCAGGACCGGGACAGCTAACACCGGGGAGCTGTTTTTT.

The CDR3: CASSPSGDPGYTF. The CDR3 DNA sequence: TGTGCCAGCAGTCCCTCAGGGGATCCGGGCTACACCTTC. The chain couples TRBV6-5 to TRBJ1-2; TRBD1 is a possible D gene (6 bases). Between the trimmed V and J ends, which lost 5 bases and 8 bases, there was a span of 15 bases. The germline V gene encodes CDR1 MNHEY and CDR2 SVGAGI. The CDR3 covers 13 residues.

J is TRBJ1-2 and V is TRBV19; D unresolved. CDR3 length: 13 amino acids. The germline V and J ends were trimmed by 3 bases and 0 bases, with 5 bases remaining between them. Per the germline V gene, CDR1 is LNHDA and CDR2 is SQIVND (reference sequence). The CDR3: CASSMGANYGYTF. CDR3 DNA: TGTGCCAGTAGTATGGGAGCTAACTATGGCTACACCTTC.

The CDR3 sequence is CASSASGGARDTQYF. In nucleotides, the CDR3 is TGTGCCAGCAGCGCAAGCGGGGGGGCGCGAGATACGCAGTATTTT. This chain links TRBV9 with TRBJ2-3; 10 nucleotides agree with TRBD2. CDR1 is SGDLS and CDR2 is YYNGEE in the germline V gene. The CDR3 contains 15 residues. After removal of 3 bases from V and 5 bases from J, the junction contained 6 bases not matched to a gene.

The V gene is TRBV19, the J gene TRBJ2-3, with D maybe TRBD2 (6 bases). Germline V gives CDR1 LNHDA, CDR2 SQIVND (reference sequence). V shed 10 bases and J shed 0 bases, with 20 bases lying between them. The CDR3 is 16 residues long. The CDR3 nucleotides read TGTGCCACCGACCTAAGGGCTAGCGTAAGCACAGATACGCAGTATTTT. This translates into CATDLRASVSTDTQYF.

The V gene is TRBV19, the J gene TRBJ2-1; 10 bases line up with TRBD2. The CDR3 consists of 10 residues. After removal of 11 bases from V and 13 bases from J, the junction contained 5 bases not matched to a gene. CDR1 and CDR2 from the germline V gene are LNHDA and SQIVND (reference sequence). This chain's CDR3 is CALAGAAQFF. DNA for the CDR3: TGTGCCCTAGCGGGGGCGGCTCAGTTCTTC.

The chain employs TRBV6-5 and TRBJ2-2; D call uncertain. V was cut by 9 bases and J by 3 bases, with 8 bases left in between. In germline, CDR1 is MNHEY, CDR2 SVGAGI. The CDR3 covers 12 residues. The CDR3 nucleotides are TGTGCCAGTACAAGTTACACCGGGGAGCTGTTTTTT. It encodes CASTSYTGELFF.

The chain carries TRBV15 and TRBJ1-2; D unclear. Germline lookup yields CDR1 LNHNV and CDR2 YYDKDF (reference sequence). The CDR3 has 12 residues. Deletions cut 0 bases from V and 4 bases from J, with 3 bases between. CDR3 sequence (DNA): TGTGCCACCAGCAGAGACGGCTATGGCTACACCTTC. This translates into CATSRDGYGYTF.

The chain links TRBV10-2 to TRBJ2-2; D uncertain. The CDR3 totals 14 residues. V was clipped by 0 bases and J by 4 bases, with 6 bases between them. Germline-derived CDR1 and CDR2 are WSHSY and SAAADI. CDR3 coding DNA: TGCGCCAGCAGTGAGTCCTATATCACCGGGGAGCTGTTTTTT. Translated: CASSESYITGELFF.

The J gene is TRBJ1-5, the V gene TRBV11-3; 8 bases agree with TRBD1. The CDR3 length is 15 residues. Germline lookup yields CDR1 SGHNT and CDR2 YENEEA. Unmatched junction bases numbered 8, after V lost 5 bases and J lost 5 bases. The CDR3 coding sequence is TGTGCCAGCAGCGGAGTCGGGACAGGCTATCAGCCCCAGCATTTT. Residues: CASSGVGTGYQPQHF. The full variable domain, its missing parts supplied by reference TRBV11-3 and TRBJ1-5, is EAGVVQSPRYKIIEKKQPVAFWCNPISGHNTLYWYLQNLGQGPELLIRYENEEAVDDSQLPKDRFSAERLKGVDSTLKIQPAELGDSAVYLCASSGVGTGYQPQHFGDGTRLSIL.

The V call is TRBV15, the J call TRBJ2-5, with D maybe TRBD2 (5 bases). V was clipped by 1 base and J by 5 bases, with 14 bases between them. This CDR3 has 15 amino acids. Looked up from germline, CDR1 is LNHNV and CDR2 is YYDKDF (reference sequence). The CDR3 sequence: CATSRGEEAQETQYF. DNA of the CDR3: TGTGCCACCAGCAGAGGCGAGGAGGCACAGGAGACCCAGTACTTC. The full variable domain, with the rest looked up from reference TRBV15 and TRBJ2-5, is DAMVIQNPRYQVTQFGKPVTLSCSQTLNHNVMYWYQQKSSQAPKLLFHYYDKDFNNEADTPDNFQSRRPNTSFCFLDIRSPGLGDTAMYLCATSRGEEAQETQYFGPGTRLLVL.

In its sample, this clone was seen once. The chain carries TRBV9 and TRBJ2-7; 7 nucleotides align to TRBD1. In germline, CDR1 is SGDLS, CDR2 YYNGEE. This CDR3 region has 13 residues. The V gene end was trimmed by 3 bases and the J gene end by 4 bases; junction bases not matched to a gene: 4. The CDR3 is CASSEGAGYEQYF. The CDR3 DNA reads as TGTGCCAGCAGCGAGGGGGCAGGATACGAGCAGTACTTC.

V and J are TRBV28 and TRBJ2-6, with 10 bases identical to TRBD1. Germline values: CDR1 MDHEN, CDR2 SYDVKM. This CDR3 is built from 16 residues. J lost 0 bases, V lost 8 bases, and 4 bases had no gene match. The CDR3 reads CASGTGVLSGANVLTF. In nucleotides, the CDR3 is TGTGCCAGCGGGACAGGGGTTCTCTCTGGGGCCAACGTCCTGACTTTC.

This clone was found once. This sequence joins TRBV6-5 and TRBJ1-1, with 7 positions matching TRBD1. Trimming took 10 bases from V and 4 from J; bases not matched to a gene: 12. CDR1 and CDR2 (germline): MNHEY, SVGAGI. The CDR3 spans 14 residues. CDR3 coding DNA: TGTGCCACCCGGATTCCGGGACAGAGCACTGAAGCTTTCTTT. Translation gives CATRIPGQSTEAFF.

This chain links TRBV2 with TRBJ2-5, with 11 bases matching TRBD2. The DNA end is a closer match to TRBJ2-7, so the J assignment may be wrong. The CDR3 is 16 amino acids. The germline V gene has CDR1 SNHLY and CDR2 FYNNEI. This CDR3 reads CASSLLKTSGTYEQYF. For the CDR3, the DNA is TGTGCCAGCAGTCTCCTCAAGACTAGCGGGACCTACGAGCAGTACTTC.

The rearrangement links TRBV5-1 to TRBJ1-4; D gene ambiguous. V was shortened by 5 bases and J by 6 bases, with 14 bases between the two germline ends. The germline V gene has CDR1 SGHRS and CDR2 YFSETQ. This CDR3 region has 14 residues. The chain's CDR3 is CASRSGVMDEKLFF. The CDR3 nucleotides read TGCGCCAGCAGGTCCGGGGTCATGGATGAAAAACTGTTTTTT.

The chain has TRBV9 and TRBJ2-7; 14 bases align to TRBD2. With 3 bases clipped from V and 1 base from J, the junction kept 12 bases outside the gene matches. There are 19 residues in the CDR3. Germline-derived CDR1 and CDR2 are SGDLS and YYNGEE. CDR3 bases: TGTGCCAGCAGCGCAAACCCGGGACTAGCGGGAGTTATGTCCTACGAGCAGTACTTC. Residues: CASSANPGLAGVMSYEQYF.

This chain connects TRBV28 to TRBJ2-7; a weak D match, TRBD1 (5 bases). CDR1 and CDR2 (germline): MDHEN, SYDVKM. This CDR3 is built from 15 residues. With 6 bases removed from V and 0 bases from J, the gap between germline ends came to 15 bases. The CDR3 loop is CASSRTGSSSYEQYF. The CDR3 bases are TGTGCCAGCAGCAGAACAGGTTCAAGCTCCTACGAGCAGTACTTC.

This chain links TRBV5-1 with TRBJ1-2; 9 nucleotides agree with TRBD1. CDR1 is SGHRS, CDR2 YFSETQ, per germline. This CDR3 region has 15 residues. V was clipped by 0 bases and J by 4 bases; unmatched bases: 4. In nucleotides, the CDR3 is TGCGCCAGCAGCTTGGAGACAGGGGGTCTCTATGGCTACACCTTC. Translated: CASSLETGGLYGYTF. The whole variable domain, filled in from reference TRBV5-1 and TRBJ1-2, reads KAGVTQTPRYLIKTRGQQVTLSCSPISGHRSVSWYQQTPGQGLQFLFEYFSETQRNKGNFPGRFSGRQFSNSRSEMNVSTLELGDSALYLCASSLETGGLYGYTFGSGTRLTVV.

The chain carries TRBV18 and TRBJ1-1; 9 bases are a match to TRBD1. The CDR3 extends over 17 amino acids. Germline V gene lookup returns CDR1 KGHSH and CDR2 LQKENI. V gave up 3 bases and J gave up 5 bases; unmatched junction bases: 13. For the CDR3, the DNA is TGTGCCAGCTCACCCGGACAGGGGCCGTGGGCTGGTACTGAAGCTTTCTTT. Protein sequence: CASSPGQGPWAGTEAFF. Full variable domain (rest looked up from reference TRBV18 and TRBJ1-1): NAGVMQNPRHLVRRRGQEARLRCSPMKGHSHVYWYRQLPEEGLKFMVYLQKENIIDESGMPKERFSAEFPKEGPSILRIQQVVRGDSAAYFCASSPGQGPWAGTEAFFGQGTRLTVV.

This chain links TRBV2 with TRBJ2-2, with 12 bases matching TRBD2. Germline CDR1 reads SNHLY; CDR2 reads FYNNEI. V lost 4 bases, J lost 5 bases, and 20 bases stayed unmatched. The CDR3 runs 21 residues. CDR3 coding DNA: TGTGCCAGCAGTGGCCCGCAAAAACCACTAGCGGGGGGACAACAGACCGGGGAGCTGTTTTTT. Translation: CASSGPQKPLAGGQQTGELFF.

The chain has TRBV5-1 and TRBJ2-7; TRBD1 might be the D (6 bases). CDR1 is SGHRS, CDR2 YFSETQ, per germline. The CDR3 spans 14 residues. Trimming stripped 2 bases from V and 6 bases from J, with 15 bases between. The CDR3 protein is CASSFGDTTGEQYF. The DNA of the CDR3 is TGCGCCAGCAGCTTCGGGGACACGACCGGCGAGCAGTACTTC.